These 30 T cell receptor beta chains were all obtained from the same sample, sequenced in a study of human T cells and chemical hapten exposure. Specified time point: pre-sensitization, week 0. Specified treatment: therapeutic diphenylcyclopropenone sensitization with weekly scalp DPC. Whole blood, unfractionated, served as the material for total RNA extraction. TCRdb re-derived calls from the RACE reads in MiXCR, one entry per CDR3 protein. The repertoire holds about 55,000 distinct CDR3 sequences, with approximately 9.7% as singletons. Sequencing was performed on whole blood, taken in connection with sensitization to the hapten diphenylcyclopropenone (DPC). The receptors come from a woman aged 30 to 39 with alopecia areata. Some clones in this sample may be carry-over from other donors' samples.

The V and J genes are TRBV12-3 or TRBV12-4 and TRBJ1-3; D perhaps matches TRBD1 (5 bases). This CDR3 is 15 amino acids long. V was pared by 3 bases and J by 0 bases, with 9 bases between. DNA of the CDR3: TGTGCCAGCAGTTTGGGGACGGTCTCTGGAAACACCATATATTTT. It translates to CASSLGTVSGNTIYF.

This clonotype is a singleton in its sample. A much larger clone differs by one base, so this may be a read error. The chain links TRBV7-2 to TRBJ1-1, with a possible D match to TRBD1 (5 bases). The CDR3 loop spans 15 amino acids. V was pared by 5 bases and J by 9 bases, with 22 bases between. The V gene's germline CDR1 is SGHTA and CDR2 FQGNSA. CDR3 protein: CASSPGRRVSHQAFF. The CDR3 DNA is TGTGCCAGCAGCCCGGGACGGCGAGTGTCTCATCAAGCTTTCTTT.

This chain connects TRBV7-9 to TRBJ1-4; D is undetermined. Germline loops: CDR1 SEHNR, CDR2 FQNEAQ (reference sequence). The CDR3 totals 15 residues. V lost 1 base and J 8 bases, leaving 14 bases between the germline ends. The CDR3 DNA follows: TGTGCCAGCAGCTTAGGGACTCTTCTCGGCGAAAAACTGTTTTTT. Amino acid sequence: CASSLGTLLGEKLFF.

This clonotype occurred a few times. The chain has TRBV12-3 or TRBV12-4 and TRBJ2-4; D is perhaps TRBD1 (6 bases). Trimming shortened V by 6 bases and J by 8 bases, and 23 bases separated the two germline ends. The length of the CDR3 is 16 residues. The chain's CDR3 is CASSNLNQGIVYIQYF. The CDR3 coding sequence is TGTGCCAGCAGCAACCTTAACCAGGGGATTGTTTACATTCAGTACTTC.

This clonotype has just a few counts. This chain's CDR3 is CASSQGRANTGELFF. The DNA for the CDR3 is TGCGCCAGCAGCCAAGGAAGAGCGAACACCGGGGAGCTGTTTTTT. V and J are TRBV4-3 and TRBJ2-2, with unresolved D. With 1 base removed from V and 0 bases from J, the gap between germline ends came to 6 bases. Per the germline V gene, CDR1 is LGHNA and CDR2 is YSLEER. There are 15 residues in the CDR3.

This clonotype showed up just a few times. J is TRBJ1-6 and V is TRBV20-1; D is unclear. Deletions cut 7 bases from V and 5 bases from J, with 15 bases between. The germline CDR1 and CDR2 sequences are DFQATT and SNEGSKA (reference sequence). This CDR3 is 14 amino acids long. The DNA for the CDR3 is TGCAGTGTGCTTGCCGGTGGGGATAATTCACCCCTCCACTTT. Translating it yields CSVLAGGDNSPLHF.

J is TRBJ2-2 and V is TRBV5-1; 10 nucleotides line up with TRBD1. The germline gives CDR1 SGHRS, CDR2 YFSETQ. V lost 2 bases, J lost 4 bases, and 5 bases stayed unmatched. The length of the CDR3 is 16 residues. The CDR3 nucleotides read TGCGCCAGCAGCTTCGGACAGGGGGTGACCACCGGGGAGCTGTTTTTT. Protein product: CASSFGQGVTTGELFF.

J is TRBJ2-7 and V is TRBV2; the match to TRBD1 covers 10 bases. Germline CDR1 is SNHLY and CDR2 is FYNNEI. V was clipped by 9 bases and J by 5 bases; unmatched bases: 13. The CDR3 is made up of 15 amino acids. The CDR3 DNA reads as TGTGCCAGTAAAGGTTCCGGGACAGGGGTGGACGAGCAGTACTTC. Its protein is CASKGSGTGVDEQYF.

CDR3 DNA sequence: TGTGCCAGCAAAGCAGGAACCGGGGAGCTGTTTTTT. This translates into CASKAGTGELFF. The gene calls are TRBV2 and TRBJ2-2; no reliable D call. The CDR3 covers 12 residues. With 7 bases removed from V and 5 bases from J, the gap between germline ends came to 8 bases. Germline V CDR1 and CDR2: SNHLY, FYNNEI. Full variable domain (outside the CDR3, taken from reference TRBV2 and TRBJ2-2): EPEVTQTPSHQVTQMGQEVILRCVPISNHLYFYWYRQILGQKVEFLVSFYNNEISEKSEIFDDQFSVERPDGSNFTLKIRSTKLEDSAMYFCASKAGTGELFFGEGSRLTVL.

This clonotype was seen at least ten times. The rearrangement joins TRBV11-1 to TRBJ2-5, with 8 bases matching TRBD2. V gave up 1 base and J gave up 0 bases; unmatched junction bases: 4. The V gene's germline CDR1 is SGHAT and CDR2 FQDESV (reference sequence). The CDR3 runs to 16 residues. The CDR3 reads CASSLGKRGNQETQYF. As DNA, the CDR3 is TGTGCCAGCAGCTTAGGGAAGCGGGGGAACCAAGAGACCCAGTACTTC.

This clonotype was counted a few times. In DNA, the CDR3 is TGTGCCAGCAGTTTGAGACGACCGTCCCCAGATACGCAGTATTTT. Translation gives CASSLRRPSPDTQYF. The chain is built from TRBV27 and TRBJ2-3; no definite D call. This CDR3 is 15 amino acids long. V was trimmed by 3 bases and J by 4 bases, leaving 14 bases between them. Germline V CDR1 and CDR2: MNHEY, SMNVEV (reference sequence).

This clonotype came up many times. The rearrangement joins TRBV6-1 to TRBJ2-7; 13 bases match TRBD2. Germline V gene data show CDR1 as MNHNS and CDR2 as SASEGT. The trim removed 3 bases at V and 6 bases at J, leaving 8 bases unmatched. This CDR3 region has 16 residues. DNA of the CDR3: TGTGCCAGCAGTGACCTACCCGGGACTAGCGGGGTCGAGCAGTACTTC. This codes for CASSDLPGTSGVEQYF.

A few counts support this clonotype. The CDR3 sequence is CASSLYPGQIYEQYF. Here the CDR3 DNA reads TGTGCCAGCAGCTTATACCCAGGACAGATTTACGAGCAGTACTTC. The J gene is TRBJ2-7, the V gene TRBV7-6, with a weak D call TRBD1 (6 bases). In germline, CDR1 is SGHVS, CDR2 FNYEAQ. Trimming cost V 2 bases and J 4 bases, with 15 bases left between them. This CDR3 has 15 amino acids. The complete variable domain, with remaining parts taken from reference TRBV7-6 and TRBJ2-7, reads GAGVSQSPRYKVTKRGQDVALRCDPISGHVSLYWYRQALGQGPEFLTYFNYEAQQDKSGLPNDRFSAERPEGSISTLTIQRTEQRDSAMYRCASSLYPGQIYEQYFGPGTRLTVT.

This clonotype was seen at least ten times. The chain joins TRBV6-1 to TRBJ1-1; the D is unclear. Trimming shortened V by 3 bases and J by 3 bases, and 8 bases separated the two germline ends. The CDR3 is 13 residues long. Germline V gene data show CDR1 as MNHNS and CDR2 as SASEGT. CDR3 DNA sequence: TGTGCCAGCAGTGACCAGGTTCACACTGAAGCTTTCTTT. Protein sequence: CASSDQVHTEAFF.

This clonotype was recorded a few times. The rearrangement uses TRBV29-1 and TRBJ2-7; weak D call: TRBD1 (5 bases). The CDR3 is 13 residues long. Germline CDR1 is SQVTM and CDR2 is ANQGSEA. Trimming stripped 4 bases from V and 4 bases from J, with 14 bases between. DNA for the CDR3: TGCAGCGTTGTGTTAGGGGCACGGTACGAGCAGTACTTC. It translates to CSVVLGARYEQYF.

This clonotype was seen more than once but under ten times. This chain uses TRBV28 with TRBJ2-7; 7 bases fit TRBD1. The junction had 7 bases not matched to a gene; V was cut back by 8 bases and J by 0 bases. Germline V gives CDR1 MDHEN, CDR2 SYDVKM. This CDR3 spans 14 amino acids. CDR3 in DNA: TGTGCCAGCCTAGACAGGGCCAGCTCCTACGAGCAGTACTTC. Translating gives CASLDRASSYEQYF.

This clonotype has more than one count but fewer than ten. The CDR3 DNA reads as TGCGCCAGCAGCTTTGAGGACAGCCGCACAGATACGCAGTATTTT. Amino acid sequence: CASSFEDSRTDTQYF. This rearrangement joins TRBV5-1 to TRBJ2-3, with a weak D call TRBD1 (6 bases). Trimming removed 2 bases at V and 1 base at J, with 11 bases between. Germline CDR1 SGHRS, CDR2 YFSETQ. This CDR3 contains 15 residues.

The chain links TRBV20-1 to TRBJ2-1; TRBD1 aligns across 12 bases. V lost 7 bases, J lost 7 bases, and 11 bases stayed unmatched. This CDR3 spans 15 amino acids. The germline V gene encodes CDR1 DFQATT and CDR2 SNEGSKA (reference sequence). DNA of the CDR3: TGCAGTGGTCTCACCGGGACAGGGGGCGATAATGAGCAGTTCTTC. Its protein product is CSGLTGTGGDNEQFF.

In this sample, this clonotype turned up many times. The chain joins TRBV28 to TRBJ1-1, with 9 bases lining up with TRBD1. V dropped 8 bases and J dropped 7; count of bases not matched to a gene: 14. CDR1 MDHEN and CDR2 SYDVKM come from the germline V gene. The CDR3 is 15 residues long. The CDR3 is CASSLTGGVLGEAFF. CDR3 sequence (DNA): TGTGCCAGCTCCTTGACAGGGGGAGTTCTGGGTGAAGCTTTCTTT. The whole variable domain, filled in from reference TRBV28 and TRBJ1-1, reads DVKVTQSSRYLVKRTGEKVFLECVQDMDHENMFWYRQDPGLGLRLIYFSYDVKMKEKGDIPEGYSVSREKKERFSLILESASTNQTSMYLCASSLTGGVLGEAFFGQGTRLTVV.

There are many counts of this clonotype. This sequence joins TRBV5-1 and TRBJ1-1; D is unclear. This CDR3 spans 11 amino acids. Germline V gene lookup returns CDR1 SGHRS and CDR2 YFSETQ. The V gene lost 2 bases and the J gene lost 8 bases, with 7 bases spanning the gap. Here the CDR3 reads CASSFGQEAFF. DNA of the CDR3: TGCGCCAGCAGCTTTGGCCAGGAAGCTTTCTTT.

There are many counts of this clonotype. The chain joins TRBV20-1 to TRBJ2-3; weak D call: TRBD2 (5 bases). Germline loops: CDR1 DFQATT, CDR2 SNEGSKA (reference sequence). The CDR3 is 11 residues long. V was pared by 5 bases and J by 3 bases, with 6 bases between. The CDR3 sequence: CSARLTDTQYF. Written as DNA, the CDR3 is TGCAGTGCTCGACTAACAGATACGCAGTATTTT.

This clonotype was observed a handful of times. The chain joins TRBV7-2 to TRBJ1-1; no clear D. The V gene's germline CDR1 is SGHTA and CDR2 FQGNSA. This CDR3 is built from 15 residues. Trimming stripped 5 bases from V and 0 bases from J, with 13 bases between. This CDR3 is CASSPFLTLNTEAFF. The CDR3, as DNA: TGTGCCAGCAGCCCCTTCTTGACGTTGAACACTGAAGCTTTCTTT. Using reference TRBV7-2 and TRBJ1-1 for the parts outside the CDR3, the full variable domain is GAGVSQSPSNKVTEKGKDVELRCDPISGHTALYWYRQSLGQGLEFLIYFQGNSAPDKSGLPSDRFSAERTGGSVSTLTIQRTQQEDSAVYLCASSPFLTLNTEAFFGQGTRLTVV.

Here the CDR3 reads CASSPTVQETQYF. The DNA of the CDR3 is TGTGCCAGCAGCCCGACAGTCCAAGAGACCCAGTACTTC. This sequence joins TRBV7-9 and TRBJ2-5; D may be TRBD1 (5 bases). The CDR3 is made up of 13 amino acids. Trimming left V 5 bases short and J 1 base short, with 8 bases between. Looked up from germline, CDR1 is SEHNR and CDR2 is FQNEAQ (reference sequence).

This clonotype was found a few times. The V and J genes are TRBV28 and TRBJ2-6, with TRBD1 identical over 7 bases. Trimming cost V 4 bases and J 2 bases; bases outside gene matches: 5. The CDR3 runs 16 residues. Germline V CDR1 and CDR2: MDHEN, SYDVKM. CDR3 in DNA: TGTGCCAGCAGTTCCCCCAGGGGGACTGGGGCCAACGTCCTGACTTTC. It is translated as CASSSPRGTGANVLTF.

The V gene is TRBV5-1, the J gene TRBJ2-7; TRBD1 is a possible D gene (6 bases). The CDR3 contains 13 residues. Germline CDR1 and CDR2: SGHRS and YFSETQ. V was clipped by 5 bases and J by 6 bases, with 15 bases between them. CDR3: CASSMDSLGEQYF. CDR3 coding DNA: TGCGCCAGCAGTATGGACAGTTTGGGCGAGCAGTACTTC.

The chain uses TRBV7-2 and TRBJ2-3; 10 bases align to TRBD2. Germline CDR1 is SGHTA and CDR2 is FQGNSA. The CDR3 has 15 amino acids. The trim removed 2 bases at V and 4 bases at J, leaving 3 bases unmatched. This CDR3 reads CASSLQRGGSDTQYF. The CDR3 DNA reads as TGTGCCAGCAGCTTACAGCGGGGGGGGTCAGATACGCAGTATTTT.

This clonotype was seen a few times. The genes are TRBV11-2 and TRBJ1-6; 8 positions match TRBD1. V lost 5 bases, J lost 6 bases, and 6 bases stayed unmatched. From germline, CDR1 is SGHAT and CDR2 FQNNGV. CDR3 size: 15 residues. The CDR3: CASSGQGVGNSPLHF. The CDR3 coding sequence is TGTGCCAGCAGCGGACAGGGTGTCGGTAATTCACCCCTCCACTTT.

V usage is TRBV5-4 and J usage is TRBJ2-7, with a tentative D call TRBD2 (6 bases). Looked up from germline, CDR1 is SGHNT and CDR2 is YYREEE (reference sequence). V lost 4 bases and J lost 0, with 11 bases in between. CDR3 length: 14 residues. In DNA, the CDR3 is TGTGCCAGCAGCCATGCGGGGCCCTCCTACGAGCAGTACTTC. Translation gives CASSHAGPSYEQYF.

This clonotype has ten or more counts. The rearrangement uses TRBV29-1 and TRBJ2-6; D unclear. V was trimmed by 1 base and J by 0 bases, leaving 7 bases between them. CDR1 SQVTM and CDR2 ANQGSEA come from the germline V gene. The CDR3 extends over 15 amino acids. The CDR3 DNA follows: TGCAGCGTTGAAGTAAAAAGCTCTGGGGCCAACGTCCTGACTTTC. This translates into CSVEVKSSGANVLTF.

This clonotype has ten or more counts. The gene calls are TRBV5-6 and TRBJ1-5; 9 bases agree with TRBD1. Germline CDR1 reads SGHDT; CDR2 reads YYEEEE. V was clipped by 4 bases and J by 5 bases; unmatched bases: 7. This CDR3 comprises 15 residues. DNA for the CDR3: TGTGCCAGCAGCCGCCGGGACAGGGTCCATCAGCCCCAGCATTTT. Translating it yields CASSRRDRVHQPQHF.